One and the same sample provided the 25 T cell receptor beta chains below, sequenced in a study of long-term antiretroviral therapy in people with HIV. Assay version v3.0 of immunoSEQ was used, and it was run at survey level. Sequencing was performed with immunoSEQ multiplex PCR; in TCRdb, only in-frame clones are kept and a portion is missing. The sample includes about 22,000 clones, approximately 91% of them seen just once. The specimen comprised unsorted PBMCs, sampled 0.6 years after starting antiretroviral therapy. The receptors were gathered from a man aged 55 to 70 with HIV.

V and J are TRBV10-3 and TRBJ2-1; D not certain. CDR1 and CDR2 from the germline V gene are ENHRY and SYGVKD. Trimming removed 10 bases from V and 7 bases from J, with 11 bases in between. CDR3 length: 11 amino acids. CDR3 residues: CASAEGNEQFF. CDR3 sequence (DNA): TGTGCCAGCGCCGAAGGGAATGAGCAGTTCTTC.

V usage is TRBV6-5 and J usage is TRBJ1-2, with D perhaps matching TRBD1 (5 bases). Between the trimmed V and J ends, which lost 0 bases and 6 bases, there was a span of 11 bases. CDR1 is MNHEY and CDR2 is SVGAGI in the germline V gene. CDR3 length: 14 residues. The CDR3 protein is CASSYSTRGDGYTF. CDR3 DNA: TGTGCCAGCAGTTACTCGACCCGGGGGGATGGCTACACCTTC.

The rearrangement links TRBV11-2 to TRBJ1-1; D gene unclear. Trimming stripped 0 bases from V and 7 bases from J, with 12 bases between. The length of the CDR3 is 14 residues. Germline loops: CDR1 SGHAT, CDR2 FQNNGV. The CDR3 DNA is TGTGCCAGCAGCTTAGATCCCTCCCGGATTGAAGCTTTCTTT. Translating gives CASSLDPSRIEAFF.

V and J are TRBV15 and TRBJ1-4; weak D call: TRBD1 (5 bases). The CDR3 spans 14 residues. The V end was cut by 5 bases, the J end by 5 bases, with 12 bases between. Germline-derived CDR1 and CDR2 are LNHNV and YYDKDF (reference sequence). CDR3 amino acids: CATSGGPINEKLFF. The CDR3 bases are TGTGCCACCAGCGGGGGACCGATCAATGAAAAACTGTTTTTT.

This chain joins TRBV5-4 and TRBJ1-6; the match to TRBD1 covers 10 bases. The CDR3 is 16 residues long. Germline V CDR1 and CDR2: SGHNT, YYREEE (reference sequence). The J segment lost 7 bases and the V segment lost 4 bases, leaving 8 bases of the junction unmatched. CDR3 residues: CASSPTGGAENSPLHF. The DNA of the CDR3 is TGTGCCAGCAGCCCGACAGGGGGCGCGGAGAATTCACCCCTCCACTTT.

The genes are TRBV6-6 and TRBJ1-6; 9 nucleotides agree with TRBD1. The CDR3 totals 13 residues. The ends lost 8 bases at V and 14 bases at J; junction bases unmatched: 10. Looked up from germline, CDR1 is MNHNY and CDR2 is SVGAGI (reference sequence). CDR3 DNA sequence: TGTGCCAGCTGGGACAGGGTTTCCCCCACCCTCCACTTT. As protein: CASWDRVSPTLHF.

V gene TRBV5-1 combines with J gene TRBJ1-1, with 7 bases that match TRBD1. Germline assignment: CDR1 SGHRS and CDR2 YFSETQ. CDR3 length: 13 amino acids. Unmatched junction bases numbered 10, after V lost 6 bases and J lost 8 bases. This chain's CDR3 is CASMDRPDGEAFF. In DNA form, the CDR3 reads TGCGCCAGCATGGACAGGCCCGATGGGGAAGCTTTCTTT.

The V call is TRBV10-3, the J call TRBJ2-7; D is undetermined. CDR3 length: 13 amino acids. Trimming took off 4 bases at V and 1 base at J, with 8 bases between the two ends. Germline values: CDR1 ENHRY, CDR2 SYGVKD. CDR3: CAISGTASYEQYF. The CDR3 DNA reads as TGTGCCATCAGTGGTACAGCTTCCTACGAGCAGTACTTC.

The V and J genes are TRBV27 and TRBJ2-5, with a possible D match to TRBD2 (5 bases). Germline V gene sequence: CDR1 MNHEY, CDR2 SMNVEV (reference sequence). The CDR3 covers 15 residues. V lost 2 bases, J lost 11 bases, and 21 bases lay in between. The CDR3 coding sequence is TGTGCCAGCAGTTTAAACACGGGGTATTCAGAGTCTCAGTACTTC. It translates to CASSLNTGYSESQYF.

J is TRBJ1-2 and V is TRBV27; TRBD1 might be the D (5 bases). Trimming removed 5 bases at V and 2 bases at J, with 9 bases between. The CDR3 runs 13 residues. The germline V gene encodes CDR1 MNHEY and CDR2 SMNVEV (reference sequence). For the CDR3, the DNA is TGTGCCAGCAGTCCCGGGGGGAACTATGGCTACACCTTC. This encodes CASSPGGNYGYTF.

This clone was counted between two and nine times. This rearrangement joins TRBV5-1 to TRBJ2-3, with 11 bases identical to TRBD2. This CDR3 region has 16 residues. CDR1 is SGHRS, CDR2 YFSETQ, per germline. V was clipped by 2 bases and J by 3 bases; unmatched bases: 5. CDR3: CASSFPLAGGTDTQYF. CDR3 nucleotides: TGCGCCAGCAGCTTCCCGCTAGCGGGGGGAACAGATACGCAGTATTTT.

The rearrangement uses TRBV15 and TRBJ2-7; D unclear. CDR3 size: 14 residues. CDR1 and CDR2 (germline): LNHNV, YYDKDF (reference sequence). The V and J ends lost 0 bases and 4 bases respectively, with 10 bases between them. CDR3 DNA sequence: TGTGCCACCAGCAGAGACGCCATTTCGTACGAGCAGTACTTC. It codes for CATSRDAISYEQYF.

The CDR3 coding sequence is TGTGCCAGCAGCTACACCACAGGGGGCTCCGGTCAGCCCCAGCATTTT. This sequence encodes CASSYTTGGSGQPQHF. The chain employs TRBV2 and TRBJ1-5; 9 nucleotides line up with TRBD1. V trimming: 6 bases; J trimming: 6 bases; junction bases outside the gene matches: 12. The germline V gene encodes CDR1 SNHLY and CDR2 FYNNEI. The length of the CDR3 is 16 residues.

The chain recombines TRBV11-1 with TRBJ2-2; 9 bases agree with TRBD2. Trimming at V came to 3 bases and at J to 5 bases, leaving 7 bases not matched to a gene. The V gene's germline CDR1 is SGHAT and CDR2 FQDESV (reference sequence). This CDR3 has 16 residues. The CDR3 is CASSLERGAGTGELFF. The CDR3 DNA reads as TGTGCCAGCAGCTTGGAGCGGGGGGCAGGTACCGGGGAGCTGTTTTTT.

This clone was observed a handful of times. The chain couples TRBV7-9 to TRBJ1-2; TRBD1 might be the D (6 bases). The V gene lost 2 bases and the J gene lost 8 bases, with 15 bases spanning the gap. The CDR3 spans 14 residues. Germline V gene sequence: CDR1 SEHNR, CDR2 FQNEAQ (reference sequence). As DNA, the CDR3 is TGTGCCAGCAGCTTACCAGGGGCTGGATACGGCTACACCTTC. Encoded protein: CASSLPGAGYGYTF.

The J gene is TRBJ2-7, the V gene TRBV10-3; 7 bases are a match to TRBD1. This CDR3 has 14 amino acids. The J segment lost 5 bases and the V segment lost 8 bases, leaving 12 bases of the junction unmatched. CDR1 is ENHRY and CDR2 is SYGVKD in the germline V gene. The CDR3 sequence: CAIPPGGKKNEQYF. CDR3 DNA sequence: TGTGCCATCCCCCCAGGGGGAAAGAAGAACGAGCAGTACTTC.

This clone was detected only once. The J gene is TRBJ2-7, the V gene TRBV27, with 11 bases fitting TRBD1. In germline, CDR1 is MNHEY, CDR2 SMNVEV (reference sequence). V lost 6 bases, J lost 2 bases, and 9 bases stayed unmatched. The CDR3 contains 16 residues. Here the CDR3 DNA reads TGTGCCAGCAGCCCGTTAGGGGGACAGGGGGCCTACGAGCAGTACTTC. Translated, it gives CASSPLGGQGAYEQYF.

The V call is TRBV7-9, the J call TRBJ1-5; no definite D call. CDR1 and CDR2 (germline): SEHNR, FQNEAQ (reference sequence). V gave up 2 bases and J gave up 0 bases, with 8 bases separating them. This CDR3 spans 15 amino acids. The CDR3 region has the DNA TGTGCCAGCAGCTTATTTGGGGATAGCAATCAGCCCCAGCATTTT. Translating gives CASSLFGDSNQPQHF.

The CDR3 spells CASSFIQVKNTGELFF. CDR3 in DNA: TGTGCCAGCAGCTTTATCCAGGTGAAGAACACCGGGGAGCTGTTTTTT. This chain connects TRBV11-2 to TRBJ2-2; D not certain. The CDR3 consists of 16 residues. Germline CDR1 and CDR2: SGHAT and FQNNGV. Trimming took off 3 bases at V and 1 base at J, with 12 bases between the two ends.

Points on this clone: Compared with germline, one end of the junction differs, possibly owing to a read error. The chain uses TRBV5-5 and TRBJ2-7, with 8 bases lining up with TRBD1. Germline V lookup: CDR1 SGHKS, CDR2 YYEKEE (reference sequence). The CDR3 is 15 residues long. For the CDR3, the DNA is TGTGCCAGCAGCCGCTGGGACAGGCTCGCTATTGTCCCCAATTTC. This gives the protein CASSRWDRLAIVPNF.

The chain joins TRBV6-5 to TRBJ2-7, with D possibly TRBD2 on 5 matching bases. CDR3 length: 14 residues. Trimming shortened V by 6 bases and J by 2 bases, and 14 bases separated the two germline ends. Germline loops: CDR1 MNHEY, CDR2 SVGAGI. The CDR3 is CASRIGLTAYEQYF. The CDR3 bases are TGTGCCAGCAGAATAGGACTTACGGCCTACGAGCAGTACTTC.

This chain joins TRBV19 and TRBJ1-2; D is uncertain. CDR1 LNHDA and CDR2 SQIVND come from the germline V gene (reference sequence). V lost 6 bases to trimming and J lost 2 bases, with 13 bases between them. The length of the CDR3 is 14 residues. The CDR3 nucleotides are TGTGCCAGTAGCCCTCCAGGTCCCAACTATGGCTACACCTTC. Encoded protein: CASSPPGPNYGYTF.

V usage is TRBV7-2 and J usage is TRBJ2-5; weak D call: TRBD1 (5 bases). CDR1 is SGHTA and CDR2 is FQGNSA in the germline V gene. The CDR3 loop spans 15 amino acids. The V gene lost 3 bases and the J gene lost 0 bases, with 11 bases spanning the gap. CDR3 coding DNA: TGTGCCAGCAGCTTCGAGACAGAGTACCAAGAGACCCAGTACTTC. It codes for CASSFETEYQETQYF.

The table lists this clone with a count of one. The chain combines TRBV5-5 with TRBJ1-2; D ambiguous. V dropped 1 base and J dropped 8 bases, with 9 bases sitting between them. The CDR3 extends over 12 amino acids. Germline CDR1 SGHKS, CDR2 YYEKEE (reference sequence). The CDR3 spells CASSLWQVGYTF. In DNA, the CDR3 is TGTGCCAGCAGCTTGTGGCAGGTCGGCTACACCTTC.

The chain employs TRBV5-1 and TRBJ2-7, with 8 bases matching TRBD2. There are 14 residues in the CDR3. Germline V gene lookup returns CDR1 SGHRS and CDR2 YFSETQ. With V trimmed by 4 bases and J by 1 base, 4 bases remained unmatched. The CDR3 reads CASSLLAVSYEQYF. CDR3 coding DNA: TGCGCCAGCAGCCTACTAGCGGTTTCCTACGAGCAGTACTTC. The full variable domain, completed using reference TRBV5-1 and TRBJ2-7, is KAGVTQTPRYLIKTRGQQVTLSCSPISGHRSVSWYQQTPGQGLQFLFEYFSETQRNKGNFPGRFSGRQFSNSRSEMNVSTLELGDSALYLCASSLLAVSYEQYFGPGTRLTVT.